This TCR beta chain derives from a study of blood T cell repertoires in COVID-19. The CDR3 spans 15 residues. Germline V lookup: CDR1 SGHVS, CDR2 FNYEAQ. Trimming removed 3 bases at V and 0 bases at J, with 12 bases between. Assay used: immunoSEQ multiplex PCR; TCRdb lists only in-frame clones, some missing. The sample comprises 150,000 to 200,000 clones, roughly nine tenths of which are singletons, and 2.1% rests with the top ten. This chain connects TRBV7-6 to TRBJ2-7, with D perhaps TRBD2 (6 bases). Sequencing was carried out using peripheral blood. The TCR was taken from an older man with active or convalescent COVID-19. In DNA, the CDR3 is TGTGCCAGCAGCTTCGACCGGGGGATCTCCTACGAGCAGTACTTC. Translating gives CASSFDRGISYEQYF.